The 12 T cell receptor beta chains given below trace back to one sample, sequenced in a study of OX40 agonist ivuxolimab in advanced cancers. Only in-frame clones appear in the TCRdb table, and some are missing; sequencing was by immunoSEQ multiplex PCR. The sample records 65,000 to 100,000 clones, roughly 88% being singletons. This material consisted of CD4+ or CD8+ T cells sorted from blood, taken in a trial of the OX40 agonist ivuxolimab. All receptors derive from an adult with an advanced solid tumor such as melanoma, head and neck, liver or kidney cancer.

The chain joins TRBV6-1 to TRBJ2-5; a weak D match, TRBD2 (6 bases). Trimming left V 4 bases short and J 5 bases short, with 17 bases between. This CDR3 contains 15 residues. CDR1 MNHNS and CDR2 SASEGT come from the germline V gene. CDR3 in amino acids: CASSVPGLPAETQYF. As DNA, the CDR3 is TGTGCCAGCAGTGTACCGGGACTGCCCGCGGAGACCCAGTACTTC.

This chain connects TRBV21-1 to TRBJ1-2; the table's D call TRBD1 went unverified against the DNA. TRBV21-1 is a known pseudogene. This CDR3 comprises 16 residues. CDR3 sequence reads: CASRNTRDSENYGYTF. DNA for the CDR3: TGTGCCAGCAGAAACACCCGGGACAGCGAAAACTATGGCTACACCTTC.

This clone showed up just once. The genes are TRBV7-9 and TRBJ1-1; no firm D call. CDR3 size: 13 residues. In germline, CDR1 is SEHNR, CDR2 FQNEAQ (reference sequence). Trimming stripped 2 bases from V and 3 bases from J, with 7 bases between. The CDR3: CASSLREYTEAFF. CDR3 in DNA: TGTGCCAGCAGCTTAAGGGAGTACACTGAAGCTTTCTTT.

The rearrangement links TRBV5-4 to TRBJ2-5; 11 bases line up with TRBD1. This CDR3 spans 16 amino acids. Germline CDR1 and CDR2: SGHNT and YYREEE (reference sequence). Losses at the gene ends were 4 bases for V and 2 bases for J; bases not matched to a gene: 7. The CDR3 DNA follows: TGTGCCAGCAGCCCGGACAGGGGGCGACTGCAAGAGACCCAGTACTTC. This codes for CASSPDRGRLQETQYF. The variable domain in full, with the rest retrieved from reference TRBV5-4 and TRBJ2-5, is ETGVTQSPTHLIKTRGQQVTLRCSSQSGHNTVSWYQQALGQGPQFIFQYYREEENGRGNFPPRFSGLQFPNYSSELNVNALELDDSALYLCASSPDRGRLQETQYFGPGTRLLVL.

The chain is built from TRBV7-3 and TRBJ2-7; D unclear. V was shortened by 8 bases and J by 2 bases, with 19 bases between the two germline ends. The CDR3 spans 15 residues. The germline V gene has CDR1 SGHTA and CDR2 FQGTGA. The CDR3 DNA follows: TGTGCCAGCTCCGAAGGCGTTGGATTTACCTACGAGCAGTACTTC. As protein: CASSEGVGFTYEQYF.

The chain uses TRBV11-2 and TRBJ2-2; tentatively, D is TRBD1 (5 bases). V dropped 5 bases and J dropped 2 bases, with 9 bases sitting between them. Germline loops: CDR1 SGHAT, CDR2 FQNNGV. CDR3 length equals 14 residues. The CDR3 DNA reads as TGTGCCAGCAGCAACGGACAAAACACCGGGGAGCTGTTTTTT. It codes for CASSNGQNTGELFF.

This clone appeared a single time. This rearrangement joins TRBV19 to TRBJ2-5; D possibly uses TRBD1 or TRBD2 (6 bases each). V dropped 5 bases and J dropped 5 bases, with 12 bases sitting between them. This CDR3 comprises 13 residues. CDR1 is LNHDA, CDR2 SQIVND, per germline (reference sequence). The CDR3 region has the DNA TGTGCCAGTAGTCCTCAGGGGAGGGAGACCCAGTACTTC. The encoded protein is CASSPQGRETQYF.

This rearrangement joins TRBV5-6 to TRBJ1-1; no reliable D call. The germline V gene encodes CDR1 SGHDT and CDR2 YYEEEE. CDR3 size: 12 residues. Trimming stripped 2 bases from V and 11 bases from J, with 13 bases between. In DNA form, the CDR3 reads TGTGCCAGCAGCTTATCTTTGATGGGGGCTTTCTTT. Its translation: CASSLSLMGAFF.

This clone was recorded a few times. The CDR3 bases are TGTGCCAGTAGTATTACAGGGCCCGGGCAGCCCCAGCATTTT. Its protein product is CASSITGPGQPQHF. The gene calls are TRBV19 and TRBJ1-5, with a possible D match to TRBD1 (6 bases). This CDR3 is 14 amino acids long. Germline-derived CDR1 and CDR2 are LNHDA and SQIVND (reference sequence). V dropped 3 bases and J dropped 7 bases, with 13 bases sitting between them.

The CDR3 region has the DNA TGTGCCAGCAGAAGTGGACAGGGGGCGATTGGCTCACCCCTCCACTTT. Translation: CASRSGQGAIGSPLHF. V usage is TRBV6-6 and J usage is TRBJ1-6; 11 bases fit TRBD1. Trimming cost V 6 bases and J 10 bases; bases outside gene matches: 11. CDR3 length: 16 residues. Per the germline V gene, CDR1 is MNHNY and CDR2 is SVGAGI (reference sequence).

On this clone: Other nucleotide sequences in the sample specify the same CDR3. V and J are TRBV6-6 and TRBJ1-1; D uncertain. The germline V gene has CDR1 MNHNY and CDR2 SVGAGI (reference sequence). The CDR3 totals 11 residues. The V and J ends lost 3 bases and 10 bases respectively, with 9 bases between them. In DNA form, the CDR3 reads TGTGCCAGCAGTTATTCCGGAGGAGCTTTCTTT. It is translated as CASSYSGGAFF.

V is TRBV2 and J is TRBJ2-7, with D perhaps TRBD2 (5 bases). The CDR3 has 13 residues. V lost 2 bases to trimming and J lost 7 bases, with 12 bases between them. Germline-derived CDR1 and CDR2 are SNHLY and FYNNEI. The CDR3 sequence: CASSELGVGEQYV. The CDR3 DNA sequence: TGTGCCAGCAGTGAACTCGGGGTCGGGGAGCAGTACGTC.